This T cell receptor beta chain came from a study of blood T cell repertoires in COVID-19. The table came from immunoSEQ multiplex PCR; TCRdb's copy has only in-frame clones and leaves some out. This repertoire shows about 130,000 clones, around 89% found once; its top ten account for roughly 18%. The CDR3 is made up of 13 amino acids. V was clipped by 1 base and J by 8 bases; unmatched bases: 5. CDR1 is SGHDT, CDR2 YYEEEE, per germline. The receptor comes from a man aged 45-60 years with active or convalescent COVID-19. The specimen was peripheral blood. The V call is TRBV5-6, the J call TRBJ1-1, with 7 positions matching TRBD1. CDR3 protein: CASSLPPDREAFF. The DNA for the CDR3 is TGTGCCAGCAGCTTGCCCCCGGACAGGGAAGCTTTCTTT.